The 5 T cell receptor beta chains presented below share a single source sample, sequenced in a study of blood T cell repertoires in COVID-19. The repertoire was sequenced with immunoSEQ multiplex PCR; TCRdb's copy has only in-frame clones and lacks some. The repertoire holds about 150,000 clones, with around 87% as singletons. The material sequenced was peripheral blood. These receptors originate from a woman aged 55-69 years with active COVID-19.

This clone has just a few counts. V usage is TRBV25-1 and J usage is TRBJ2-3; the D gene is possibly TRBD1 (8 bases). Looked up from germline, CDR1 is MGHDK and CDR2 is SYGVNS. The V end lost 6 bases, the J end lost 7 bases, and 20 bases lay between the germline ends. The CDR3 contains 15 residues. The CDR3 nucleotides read TGTGCCAGCAGCCTCGACAGGGGAGCGGGAAATACGCAGTATTTT. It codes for CASSLDRGAGNTQYF.

The CDR3, as DNA: TGTGCCAGCAGCGTAGGACCAGGGTCGATGTCTGGAAACACCATATATTTT. Protein product: CASSVGPGSMSGNTIYF. V is TRBV9 and J is TRBJ1-3; TRBD1 might be the D (5 bases). The germline gives CDR1 SGDLS, CDR2 YYNGEE. Trimming pared 0 bases from V and 1 base from J, leaving 14 bases between. The CDR3 spans 17 residues. The complete variable domain, with remaining parts taken from reference TRBV9 and TRBJ1-3, reads DSGVTQTPKHLITATGQRVTLRCSPRSGDLSVYWYQQSLDQGLQFLIQYYNGEERAKGNILERFSAQQFPDLHSELNLSSLELGDSALYFCASSVGPGSMSGNTIYFGEGSWLTVV.

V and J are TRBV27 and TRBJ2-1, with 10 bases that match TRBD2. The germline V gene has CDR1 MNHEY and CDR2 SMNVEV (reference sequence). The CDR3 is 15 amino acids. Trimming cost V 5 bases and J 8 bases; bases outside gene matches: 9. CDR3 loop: CASSQSAGGWDEQFF. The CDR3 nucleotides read TGTGCCAGCAGTCAGTCAGCGGGGGGGTGGGATGAGCAGTTCTTC.

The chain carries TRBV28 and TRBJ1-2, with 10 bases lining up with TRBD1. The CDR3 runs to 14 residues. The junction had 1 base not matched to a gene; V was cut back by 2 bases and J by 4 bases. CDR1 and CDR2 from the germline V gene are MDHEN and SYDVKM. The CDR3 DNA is TGTGCCAGCAGTTTAGGACAGGGGGTCTATGGCTACACCTTC. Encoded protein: CASSLGQGVYGYTF.

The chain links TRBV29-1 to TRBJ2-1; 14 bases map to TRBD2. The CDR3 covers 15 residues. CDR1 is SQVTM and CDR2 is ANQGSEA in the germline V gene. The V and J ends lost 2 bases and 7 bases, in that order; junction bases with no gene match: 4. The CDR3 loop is CSVERTSGRRNEQFF. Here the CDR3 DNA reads TGCAGCGTTGAAAGGACTAGCGGGAGGCGAAATGAGCAGTTCTTC.